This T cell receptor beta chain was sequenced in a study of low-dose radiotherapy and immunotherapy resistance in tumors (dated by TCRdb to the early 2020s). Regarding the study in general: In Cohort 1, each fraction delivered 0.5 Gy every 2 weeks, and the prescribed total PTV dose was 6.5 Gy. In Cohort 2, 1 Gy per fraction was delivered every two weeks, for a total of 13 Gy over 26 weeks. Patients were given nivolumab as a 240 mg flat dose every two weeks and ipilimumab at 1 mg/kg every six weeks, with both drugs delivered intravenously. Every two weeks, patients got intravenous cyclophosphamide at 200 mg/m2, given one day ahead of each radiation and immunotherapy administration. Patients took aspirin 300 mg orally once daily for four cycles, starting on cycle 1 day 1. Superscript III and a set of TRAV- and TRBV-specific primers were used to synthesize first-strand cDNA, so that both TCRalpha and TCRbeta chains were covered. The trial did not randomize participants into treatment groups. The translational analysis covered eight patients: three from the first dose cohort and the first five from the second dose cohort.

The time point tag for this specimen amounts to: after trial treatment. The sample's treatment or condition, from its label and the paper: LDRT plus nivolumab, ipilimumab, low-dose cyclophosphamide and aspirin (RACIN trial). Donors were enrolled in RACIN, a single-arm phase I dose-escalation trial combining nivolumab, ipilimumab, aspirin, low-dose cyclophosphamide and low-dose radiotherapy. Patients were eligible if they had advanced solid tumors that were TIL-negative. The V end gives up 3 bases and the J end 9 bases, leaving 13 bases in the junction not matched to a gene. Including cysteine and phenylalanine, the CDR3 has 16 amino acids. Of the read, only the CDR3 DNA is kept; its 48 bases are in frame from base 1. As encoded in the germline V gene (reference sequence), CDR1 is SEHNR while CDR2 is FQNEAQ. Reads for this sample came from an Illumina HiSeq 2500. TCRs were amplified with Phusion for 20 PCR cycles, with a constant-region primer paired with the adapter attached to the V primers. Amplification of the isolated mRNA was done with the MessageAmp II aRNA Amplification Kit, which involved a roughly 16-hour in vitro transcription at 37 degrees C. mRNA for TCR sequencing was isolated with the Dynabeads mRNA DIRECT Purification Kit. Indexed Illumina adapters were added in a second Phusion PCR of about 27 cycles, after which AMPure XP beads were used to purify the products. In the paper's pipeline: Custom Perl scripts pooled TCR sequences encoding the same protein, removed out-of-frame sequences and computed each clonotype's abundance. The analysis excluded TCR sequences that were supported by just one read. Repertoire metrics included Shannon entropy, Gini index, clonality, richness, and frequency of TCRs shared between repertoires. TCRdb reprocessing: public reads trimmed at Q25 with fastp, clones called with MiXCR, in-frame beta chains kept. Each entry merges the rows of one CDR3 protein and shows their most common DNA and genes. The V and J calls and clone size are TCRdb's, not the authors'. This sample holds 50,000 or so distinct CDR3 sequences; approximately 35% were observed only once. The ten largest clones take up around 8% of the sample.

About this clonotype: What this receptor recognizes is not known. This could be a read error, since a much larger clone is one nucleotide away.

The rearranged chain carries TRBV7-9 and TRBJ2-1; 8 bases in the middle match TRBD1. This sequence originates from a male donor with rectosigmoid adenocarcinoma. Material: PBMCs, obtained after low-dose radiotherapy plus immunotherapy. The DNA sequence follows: TGTGCCAGCAGCTTCCACTGGGGACAGGCTGTGGGTGAGCAGTTCTTC. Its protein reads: CASSFHWGQAVGEQFF. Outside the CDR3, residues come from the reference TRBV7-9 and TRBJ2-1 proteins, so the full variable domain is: DTGVSQNPRHKITKRGQNVTFRCDPISEHNRLYWYRQTLGQGPEFLTYFQNEAQLEKSRLLSDRFSAERPKGSFSTLEIQRTEQGDSAMYLCASSFHWGQAVGEQFFGPGTRLTVL.